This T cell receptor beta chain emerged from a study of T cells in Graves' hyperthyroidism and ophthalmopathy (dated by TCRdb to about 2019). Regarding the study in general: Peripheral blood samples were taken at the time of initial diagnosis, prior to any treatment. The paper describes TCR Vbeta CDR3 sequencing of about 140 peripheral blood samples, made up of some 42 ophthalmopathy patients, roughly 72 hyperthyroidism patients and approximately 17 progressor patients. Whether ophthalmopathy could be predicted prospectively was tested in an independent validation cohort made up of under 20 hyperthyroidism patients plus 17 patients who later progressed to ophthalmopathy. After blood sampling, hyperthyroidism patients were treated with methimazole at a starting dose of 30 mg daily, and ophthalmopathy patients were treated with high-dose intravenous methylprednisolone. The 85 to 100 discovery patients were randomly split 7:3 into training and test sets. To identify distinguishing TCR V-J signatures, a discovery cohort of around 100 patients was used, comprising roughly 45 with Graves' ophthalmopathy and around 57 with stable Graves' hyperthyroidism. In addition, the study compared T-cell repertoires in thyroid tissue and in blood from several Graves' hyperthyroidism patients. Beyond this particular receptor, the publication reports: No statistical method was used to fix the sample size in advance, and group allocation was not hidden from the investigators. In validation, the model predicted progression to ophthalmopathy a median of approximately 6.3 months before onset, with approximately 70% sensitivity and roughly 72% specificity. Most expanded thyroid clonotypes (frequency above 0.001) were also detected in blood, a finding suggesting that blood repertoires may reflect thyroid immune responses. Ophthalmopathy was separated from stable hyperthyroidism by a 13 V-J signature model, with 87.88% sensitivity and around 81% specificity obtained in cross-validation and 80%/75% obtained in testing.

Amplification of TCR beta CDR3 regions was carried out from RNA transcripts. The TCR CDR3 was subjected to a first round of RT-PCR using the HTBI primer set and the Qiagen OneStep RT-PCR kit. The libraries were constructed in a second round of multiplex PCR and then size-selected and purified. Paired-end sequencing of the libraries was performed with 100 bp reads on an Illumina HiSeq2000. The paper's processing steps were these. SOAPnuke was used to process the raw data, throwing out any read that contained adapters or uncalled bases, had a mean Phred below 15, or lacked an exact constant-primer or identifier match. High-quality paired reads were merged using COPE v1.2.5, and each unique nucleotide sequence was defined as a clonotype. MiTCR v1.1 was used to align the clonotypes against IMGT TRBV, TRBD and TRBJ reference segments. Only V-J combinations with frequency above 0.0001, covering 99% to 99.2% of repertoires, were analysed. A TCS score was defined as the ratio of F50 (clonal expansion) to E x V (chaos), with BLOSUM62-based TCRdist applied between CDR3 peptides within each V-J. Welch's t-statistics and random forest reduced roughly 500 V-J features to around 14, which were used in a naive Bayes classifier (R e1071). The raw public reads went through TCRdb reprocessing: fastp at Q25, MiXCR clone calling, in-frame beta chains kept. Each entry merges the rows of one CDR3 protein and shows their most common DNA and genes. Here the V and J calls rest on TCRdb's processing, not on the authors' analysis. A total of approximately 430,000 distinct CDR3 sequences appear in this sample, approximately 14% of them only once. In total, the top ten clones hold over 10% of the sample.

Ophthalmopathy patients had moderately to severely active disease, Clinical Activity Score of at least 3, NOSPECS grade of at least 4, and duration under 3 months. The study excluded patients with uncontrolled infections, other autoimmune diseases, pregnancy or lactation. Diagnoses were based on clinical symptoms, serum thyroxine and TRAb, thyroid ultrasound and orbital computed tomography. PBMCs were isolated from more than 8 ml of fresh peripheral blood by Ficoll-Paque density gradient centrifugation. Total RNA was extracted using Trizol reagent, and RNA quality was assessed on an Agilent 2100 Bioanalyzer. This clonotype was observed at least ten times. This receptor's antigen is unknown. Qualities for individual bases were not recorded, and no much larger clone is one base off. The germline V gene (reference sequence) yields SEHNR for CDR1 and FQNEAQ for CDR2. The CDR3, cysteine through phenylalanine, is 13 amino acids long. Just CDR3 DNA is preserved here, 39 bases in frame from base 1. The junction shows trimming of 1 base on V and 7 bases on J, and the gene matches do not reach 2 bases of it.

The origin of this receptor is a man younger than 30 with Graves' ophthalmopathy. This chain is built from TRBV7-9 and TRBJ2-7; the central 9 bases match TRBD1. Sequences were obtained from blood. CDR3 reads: CASSLVGQGEQYF. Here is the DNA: TGTGCCAGCAGCTTAGTGGGACAGGGTGAGCAGTACTTC.